This TCR beta chain derives from a study of regulatory T cells in long-lasting Graves disease. On the study more broadly: By definition, persistent Graves' disease involved antithyroid drugs for over 5 years alongside positive TSH receptor antibodies.

CDR3 regions were amplified by Arm-PCR using iRepertoire HTBI primers to build TCR beta libraries. TCRdb used MiXCR to reprocess the multiplex PCR reads, holding one entry per CDR3 protein. Here the sample spans 400,000 to 500,000 distinct CDR3 sequences, around a fifth being singletons. In this sample, this clonotype turned up a few times. Its antigen is undetermined. This sample's time point: persistent/refractory GD, antithyroid drugs over 5 years with positive TRAb. PBMC-extracted RNA yielded the TCR library. The V end lost 1 base, the J end lost 2 bases, and 15 bases lay between the germline ends. This CDR3 is 16 amino acids long. Germline V gene data show CDR1 as LNHDA and CDR2 as SQIVND (reference sequence). General study points: TRBV28, TRBJ1-2 and TRBJ2-5 were favored in persistent disease. Tissue studied was limited to peripheral blood, excluding thyroid tissue. Persistent cases of Graves' showed reduced TCR diversity relative to newly diagnosed patients.

This clonotype was sampled from a female donor with Graves disease. The sample consisted of peripheral blood mononuclear cells (PBMCs), taken when the disease was refractory, from a patient treated with antithyroid drugs. The chain has TRBV19 and TRBJ2-7; possible D gene TRBD2, 6 bases. The CDR3 nucleotides are TGTGCCAGTAGTATAGCAGCGGGCACCTCCCCCTACGAGCAGTACTTC. As protein: CASSIAAGTSPYEQYF.